These 4 T cell receptor beta chains came from one sample sequenced in a study of blood T cell repertoires in COVID-19. Only in-frame clones appear in the TCRdb table, and some are missing; sequencing was by immunoSEQ multiplex PCR. The profile shows 150,000 to 170,000 clones, roughly 88% of them singletons. Material: peripheral blood. These receptors were collected from a man aged 55-75 years with COVID-19, enrolled during active disease.

The chain employs TRBV5-8 and TRBJ1-5; possible D gene TRBD1, 5 bases. Germline V gene data show CDR1 as SGHTS and CDR2 as YDEGEE. The V and J ends lost 4 bases and 1 base respectively, with 15 bases between them. This CDR3 region has 16 residues. The CDR3 spells CASSQGRLGSNQPQHF. DNA for the CDR3: TGTGCCAGCAGCCAGGGTCGTTTGGGGAGCAATCAGCCCCAGCATTTT.

To note about this clone: This specimen includes other DNA sequences encoding the same CDR3. The chain has TRBV19 and TRBJ2-7; 9 bases are a match to TRBD1. J gave up 1 base and V 3 bases, and 1 base lay outside the gene matches. In germline, CDR1 is LNHDA, CDR2 SQIVND (reference sequence). The length of the CDR3 is 14 residues. The CDR3 reads CASSIGTGSYEQYF. Written as DNA, the CDR3 is TGTGCCAGTAGTATTGGGACAGGGTCCTACGAGCAGTACTTC.

The gene calls are TRBV2 and TRBJ2-4; 8 positions match TRBD2. This CDR3 region has 16 residues. The trim removed 5 bases at V and 0 bases at J, leaving 6 bases unmatched. Germline CDR1 reads SNHLY; CDR2 reads FYNNEI. The CDR3 DNA reads as TGTGCCAGCAGTCGCGGACTAGCCGTAGCCAAAAACATTCAGTACTTC. Its translation is CASSRGLAVAKNIQYF.

The count of this clone is one. The V and J genes are TRBV30 and TRBJ2-1; 13 bases fit TRBD2. The CDR3 is 16 residues long. Germline CDR1 is GTSNPN and CDR2 is SVGIG (reference sequence). V shed 1 base, J shed 1 base, and the junction held 1 base outside the gene matches. In DNA, the CDR3 is TGTGCCTGGAGTGGGGGACTAGCGGGATCCTACAATGAGCAGTTCTTC. The encoded protein is CAWSGGLAGSYNEQFF. The full variable domain, rest sourced from reference TRBV30 and TRBJ2-1, is SQTIHQWPATLVQPVGSPLSLECTVEGTSNPNLYWYRQAAGRGLQLLFYSVGIGQISSEVPQNLSASRPQDRQFILSSKKLLLSDSGFYLCAWSGGLAGSYNEQFFGPGTRLTVL.